These T cell receptor beta chains were read from a single sample in a study of blood T cell repertoires in COVID-19. Assay used: immunoSEQ multiplex PCR; TCRdb lists only in-frame clones, some missing. Of fewer than 85,000 clones in the sample, roughly 90% were seen once. Source material: peripheral blood. The source of these receptors is a man aged 50 to 60 with active COVID-19. The CDR3 runs from the conserved cysteine through the conserved F or W. Each record gives: J gene, clone size, D gene, V gene, CDR3 DNA, CDR3 protein. A D gene is named only where the DNA matches it firmly. Size values are once, few and many counts, or a class for expanded clones, and some rows have none.

J gene: TRBJ2-7; clone size: .; D gene: .; V gene: TRBV11-1; CDR3 DNA: TGTGCCAGCAGCCCGGACAGATTACCCTCCTACGAGCAGTACTTC; CDR3 protein: CASSPDRLPSYEQYF
J gene: TRBJ2-1; clone size: .; D gene: TRBD2; V gene: TRBV11-2; CDR3 DNA: TGTGCCAGCAGCGTACTAGCGGGAGAACTAAATGAGCAGTTCTTC; CDR3 protein: CASSVLAGELNEQFF
J gene: TRBJ2-1; clone size: .; D gene: .; V gene: TRBV4-1; CDR3 DNA: TGCGCCAGCAGCCCCCCAGTCGCCACCCCACATGAGCAGTTCTTC; CDR3 protein: CASSPPVATPHEQFF
J gene: TRBJ2-1; clone size: .; D gene: .; V gene: TRBV6-5; CDR3 DNA: TGTGCCAGCAGTTACGTACAGTCCCATGAGCAGTTCTTC; CDR3 protein: CASSYVQSHEQFF
J gene: TRBJ2-5; clone size: .; D gene: .; V gene: TRBV5-1; CDR3 DNA: TGCGCCAGCAGCTTCCAGGGTCCGGAGACCCAGTACTTC; CDR3 protein: CASSFQGPETQYF
J gene: TRBJ2-7; clone size: .; D gene: .; V gene: TRBV3-1/TRBV3-2; CDR3 DNA: TGTGCCAGCAGCCAACCGGGACTTACTGACGAGCAGTACTTC; CDR3 protein: CASSQPGLTDEQYF
J gene: TRBJ2-1; clone size: few; D gene: .; V gene: TRBV28; CDR3 DNA: TGTGCCAGCAGTTTAGATCCGAGCCACAATGAGCAGTTCTTC; CDR3 protein: CASSLDPSHNEQFF
J gene: TRBJ2-7; clone size: once; D gene: .; V gene: TRBV7-8; CDR3 DNA: TGTGCCAGCAGCTTGACGACCAGAGGCGAGCAGTACTTC; CDR3 protein: CASSLTTRGEQYF
J gene: TRBJ1-4; clone size: .; D gene: .; V gene: TRBV4-1; CDR3 DNA: TGCGCCAGCAGCCAAGTTCAGACTTGGGCTAATGAAAAACTGTTTTTT; CDR3 protein: CASSQVQTWANEKLFF
J gene: TRBJ2-1; clone size: .; D gene: TRBD2; V gene: TRBV10-3; CDR3 DNA: TGTGCCATGCGGACTAGCGGGACGTCCTACAATGAGCAGTTCTTC; CDR3 protein: CAMRTSGTSYNEQFF
J gene: TRBJ2-1; clone size: .; D gene: TRBD2; V gene: TRBV19; CDR3 DNA: TGTGCCAGTAGTCTACTAGCGGGAGTCGATGAGCAGTTCTTC; CDR3 protein: CASSLLAGVDEQFF
J gene: TRBJ2-7; clone size: .; D gene: .; V gene: TRBV28; CDR3 DNA: TGTGCCAGCAGCGTCAGGGGCCACCCCCCCTACGAGCAGTACTTC; CDR3 protein: CASSVRGHPPYEQYF
J gene: TRBJ2-6; clone size: .; D gene: TRBD1; V gene: TRBV2; CDR3 DNA: TGTGCCAGCAGTAGGACAGGGTATAACTCTGGGGCCAACGTCCTGACTTTC; CDR3 protein: CASSRTGYNSGANVLTF
J gene: TRBJ1-1; clone size: .; D gene: .; V gene: TRBV4-1; CDR3 DNA: TGCGCCAGCAGCCCTGGCGGGCGGGGCCCATCTGAAGCTTTCTTT; CDR3 protein: CASSPGGRGPSEAFF
J gene: TRBJ2-7; clone size: .; D gene: .; V gene: TRBV7-6; CDR3 DNA: TGTGCCAGCAGCTTAGCAGCAAGTCGCGGGGCCGCCTACGAGCAGTACTTC; CDR3 protein: CASSLAASRGAAYEQYF
J gene: TRBJ2-7; clone size: .; D gene: TRBD1; V gene: TRBV27; CDR3 DNA: TGTGCCAGCAGTTCCGGGACAGGGGGCCTGTACGAGCAGTACTTC; CDR3 protein: CASSSGTGGLYEQYF
J gene: TRBJ1-1; clone size: .; D gene: .; V gene: TRBV5-5; CDR3 DNA: TGTGCCAGCAGCTTGGCTCGGGTGAACACTGAAGCTTTCTTT; CDR3 protein: CASSLARVNTEAFF
J gene: TRBJ2-5; clone size: .; D gene: .; V gene: TRBV6-2/TRBV6-3; CDR3 DNA: TGTGCCAGCAGTCAACCGGGATCGGGTTCCCTGGCGGGGACCCAGTACTTC; CDR3 protein: CASSQPGSGSLAGTQYF
J gene: TRBJ2-7; clone size: .; D gene: TRBD1; V gene: TRBV28; CDR3 DNA: TGTGCCAGCAGTGGTCCGGGACAGTCGATTAATTGGTTCTACGAGCAGTACTTC; CDR3 protein: CASSGPGQSINWFYEQYF
J gene: TRBJ1-6; clone size: few; D gene: .; V gene: TRBV28; CDR3 DNA: TGTGCCACTTCAGGGGCCTTCAGCTCCTATAATTCACCCCTCCACTTT; CDR3 protein: CATSGAFSSYNSPLHF
J gene: TRBJ1-1; clone size: .; D gene: .; V gene: TRBV28; CDR3 DNA: TGTGCCAGCAGTCCCCCGACAGCAATGAACACTGAAGCTTTCTTT; CDR3 protein: CASSPPTAMNTEAFF
J gene: TRBJ2-7; clone size: .; D gene: .; V gene: TRBV27; CDR3 DNA: TGTGCCAGCAGTTCCTCTTCGTTCGGGATCTCCTACGAGCAGTACTTC; CDR3 protein: CASSSSSFGISYEQYF
J gene: TRBJ2-7; clone size: once; D gene: TRBD1; V gene: TRBV6-5; CDR3 DNA: TGTGCCAGTTCAGGACAGGGTTCCTACGAGCAGTACTTC; CDR3 protein: CASSGQGSYEQYF
J gene: TRBJ1-2; clone size: .; D gene: .; V gene: TRBV29-1; CDR3 DNA: TGCAGCGTTGACCCCAGGGGCTCTAACTATGGCTACACCTTC; CDR3 protein: CSVDPRGSNYGYTF
J gene: TRBJ1-2; clone size: .; D gene: TRBD1; V gene: TRBV6-5; CDR3 DNA: TGTGCCAGCAGTCCGGACAGGGGGCTTGGCTACACCTTC; CDR3 protein: CASSPDRGLGYTF
J gene: TRBJ2-5; clone size: .; D gene: TRBD2; V gene: TRBV9; CDR3 DNA: TGTGCCAGCAGCGTAGGGGCGAGCGGGAGTGGTGGGGAGACCCAGTACTTC; CDR3 protein: CASSVGASGSGGETQYF
J gene: TRBJ2-7; clone size: .; D gene: TRBD1; V gene: TRBV19; CDR3 DNA: TGTGCCAGTAGTATTAGGTTCGGGACAGGGGGCTTTCACGAGCAGTACTTC; CDR3 protein: CASSIRFGTGGFHEQYF
J gene: TRBJ2-2; clone size: .; D gene: .; V gene: TRBV10-3; CDR3 DNA: TGTGCCATCAGTGAGTCCACTCGAACCGGGGAGCTGTTTTTT; CDR3 protein: CAISESTRTGELFF